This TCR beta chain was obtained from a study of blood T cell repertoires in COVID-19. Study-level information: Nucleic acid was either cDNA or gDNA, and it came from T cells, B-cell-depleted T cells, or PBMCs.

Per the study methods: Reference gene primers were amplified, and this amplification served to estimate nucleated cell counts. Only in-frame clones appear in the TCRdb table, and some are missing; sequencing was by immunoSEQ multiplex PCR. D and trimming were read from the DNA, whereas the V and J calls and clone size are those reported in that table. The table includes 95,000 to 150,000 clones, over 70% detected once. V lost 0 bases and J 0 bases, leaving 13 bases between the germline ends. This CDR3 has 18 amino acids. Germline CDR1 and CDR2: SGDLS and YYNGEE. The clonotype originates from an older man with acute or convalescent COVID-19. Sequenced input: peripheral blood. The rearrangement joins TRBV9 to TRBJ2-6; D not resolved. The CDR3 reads CASSVATQLLSGANVLTF. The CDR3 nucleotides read TGTGCCAGCAGCGTAGCTACACAGTTGCTCTCTGGGGCCAACGTCCTGACTTTC.